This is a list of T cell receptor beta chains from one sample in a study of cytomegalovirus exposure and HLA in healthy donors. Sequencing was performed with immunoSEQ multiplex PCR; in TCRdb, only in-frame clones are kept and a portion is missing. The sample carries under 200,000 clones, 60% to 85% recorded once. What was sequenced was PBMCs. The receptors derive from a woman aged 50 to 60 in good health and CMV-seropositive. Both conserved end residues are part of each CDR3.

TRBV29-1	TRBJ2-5	CSVEYGKRETQYF
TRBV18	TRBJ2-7	CASSPPTGSYEQYF
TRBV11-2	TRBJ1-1	CASSLGGQLNTEAFF
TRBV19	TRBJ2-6	CASSTSGPRALLSGANVLTF
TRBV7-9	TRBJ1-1	CASSNQGGTEAFF
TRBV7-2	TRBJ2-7	CASSPGTGGDEQYF
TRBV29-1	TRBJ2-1	CSVDTSGALNEQFF
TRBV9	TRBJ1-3	CASSSDSSSGNTIYF
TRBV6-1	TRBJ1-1	CASSAQGRNTEAFF
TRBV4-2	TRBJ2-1	CASSQGTSYNEQFF
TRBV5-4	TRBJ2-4	CASSLGGRTGPKNSQYF
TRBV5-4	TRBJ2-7	CASSPRRGSSYEQYF
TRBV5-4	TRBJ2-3	CASSLDAGAVSTDTQYF
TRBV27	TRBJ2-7	CASSNLRGQYF
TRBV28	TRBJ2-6	CASSLPGANVLTF
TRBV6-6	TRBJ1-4	CASNQGQNSEKLFF
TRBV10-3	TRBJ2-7	CAIRPGDRGYEQYF
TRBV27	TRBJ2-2	CASSLSSLQGTGELFF
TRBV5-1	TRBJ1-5	CASSLNPGGNQPQHF
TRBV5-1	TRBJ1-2	CASSLEAGDGYTF
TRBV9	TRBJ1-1	CASSVAPTDTEAFF
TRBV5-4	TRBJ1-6	CASSSAGTGGSYNSPLHF
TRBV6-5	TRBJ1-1	CASRALGQAPEAFF
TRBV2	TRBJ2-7	CASGSTGWDSYEQYF
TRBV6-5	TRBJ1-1	CASHSEMNTEAFF
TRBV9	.	CASSPGLIYYEQYF
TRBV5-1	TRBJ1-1	CASSLGTGERTFDTEAFF
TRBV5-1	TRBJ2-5	CASSLDRMGETQYF
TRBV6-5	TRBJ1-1	CASSQTGLGTEAFF
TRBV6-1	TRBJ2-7	CASSESLDRFSYEQYF
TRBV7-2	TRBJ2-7	CASSLSRGSSYEQYF
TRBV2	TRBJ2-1	CASSEVLLDEQFF
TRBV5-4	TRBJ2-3	CASSPRTTSGGGTDTQYF
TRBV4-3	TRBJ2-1	CASSPRLAGEDNEQFF
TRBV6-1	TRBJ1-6	CASSEVRGNSPLHF
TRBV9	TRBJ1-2	CASSAQGAYGYTF
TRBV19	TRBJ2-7	CASSIALGQGDEQYF
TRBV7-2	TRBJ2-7	CASTQYASGPYEQYF
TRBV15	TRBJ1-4	CATSRDRGNEKLFF